Here is one T cell receptor (beta chain) with its context. Its antigen specificity is not known. This may stem from a read error, because a much larger clone lies one nucleotide away. This sample was included in a study of shared clonotypes between healthy human individuals (dated by TCRdb to 2019 to 2021). The study in broad terms: A couple of women and a few men aged 18 to 49 years were included in the cohort. The study deeply sequenced blood TCR repertoires of about 5 healthy adults to estimate repertoire size and the extent of clonotype sharing between individuals. To increase sequencing depth and limit assay-specific biases, TCR repertoire library preparation and sequencing were carried out by different laboratories using diverse techniques. Per donor, leukapheresis produced somewhere between about 0.94 and 8.9 billion PBMCs. Results the study describes overall, beyond this receptor: Sampling was limited to blood, and TCR repertoires in tissue likely differ from TCR repertoires in blood. Because the study included only a small number of donors, the genetic and exposure-history diversity represented was limited. Pairwise subsampling led to the expectation that sequencing depth would affect the degree of clonotype sharing among donors.

TCR CDR3 regions were amplified from genomic DNA by multiplex PCR using the deep immunoSEQ assay. Genomic DNA extracted from each cell subset was distributed evenly over all wells of several immunoSEQ 96-well plates, and each plate served as one replicate. For unsorted PBMC, around 300 ng genomic DNA, equal to 25,000 to 35,000 T cell genomes, was loaded into each replicate PCR. Ten immunoSEQ deep assay plates were used to sequence the unsorted PBMC genomic DNA. Purified libraries were measured with a Qubit 3.0 fluorometer, size-checked on a Bioanalyzer 2100, and measured again with the KAPA Library Quantification kit. Every immunoSEQ 96-well plate was sequenced on a dedicated single-read 150-cycle Illumina NextSeq 550 flow cell. On the authors' methods: Because the immunoSEQ output held only junctional sequences and lacked quality scores, the filtering could not match the filtering applied to full-length reads. Sequences were annotated with PyIR, a Python wrapper for IgBLAST v1.9, using IMGT germline references to assign V/J genes and CDR3. Reads were removed for weak V/J assignments (E-value above 1e-6), missing CDR3, stop codons, out-of-frame junctions, or ambiguous translated residues. A V3J clonotype was defined by an identical inferred V gene, J gene, and CDR3 amino acid sequence. Percentage overlap between repertoires was computed as shared unique clonotypes divided by the size of the smaller repertoire. Richness of each repertoire was evaluated using RTK rarefaction, the Chao1 estimator, and Recon v2.1 estimates of unobserved clonotypes. This immuneACCESS table, as held by TCRdb, lists in-frame sequences with V and J called but not all clones. Of the missing ones, under half trace to an unresolved V gene in checked studies; the others have no known cause. The V and J calls and clone size come from that table; D and trimming were worked out from the DNA. Across this sample there are hundreds of thousands of clones, with more than 75% seen only once. The top ten hold roughly an eighth of the sample.

The donors were healthy, HIV-negative adults with no recently reported acute infections or vaccinations. Only Caucasian adults living in Nashville, Tennessee, USA were represented among the donors. For unsorted samples, 100 million or so PBMCs were counted, and genomic DNA was extracted using the QIAamp DNA Blood Mini kit. Blood was collected by leukapheresis, and PBMCs were isolated by Ficoll-Histopaque density gradient centrifugation and then cryopreserved in liquid nitrogen vapor phase. Measured from the cysteine to the phenylalanine, the CDR3 is 12 residues long. Only the CDR3 DNA stays, 36 bases, in frame from base 1. Relative to germline, V is 1 base shorter and J is 2 bases shorter, with 0 bases between their ends. The germline V gene (reference sequence) yields SGHNT for CDR1 and YYREEE for CDR2.

Here the chain combines TRBV5-4 and TRBJ2-2; the D gene is unclear. Material for sequencing was PBMCs. This sequence originates from a woman aged 40 to 50 in good health. Some clones in this sample may be carry-over from other donors' samples. The nucleotide sequence is given as TGTGCCAGCAGCTTGAACACCGGGGAGCTGTTTTTT. Its translation reads: CASSLNTGELFF. When the CDR3 is completed using the reference TRBV5-4 and TRBJ2-2 genes on either side, the full variable domain is ETGVTQSPTHLIKTRGQQVTLRCSSQSGHNTVSWYQQALGQGPQFIFQYYREEENGRGNFPPRFSGLQFPNYSSELNVNALELDDSALYLCASSLNTGELFFGEGSRLTVL.